The T cell receptor beta chain under discussion was sequenced for a study of T-cell memory formation after mild COVID-19. This clonotype was detected many times. The target antigen is unknown. Overall study results and limits: Memory sampled before infection contained some responding clones, suggesting cross-reactive memory joined.

TCRdb reprocessed the 5' RACE reads with MiXCR, giving one entry per CDR3 protein. Of fewer than 110,000 distinct CDR3 sequences in the sample, 14% were seen once. The CDR3 totals 16 residues. Trimming left V 5 bases short and J 5 bases short, with 21 bases between. The TCR comes from a man aged 18 to 29 who had mild COVID-19 (a few samples of this study predate the infection). Cell type and time point are not known. The rearrangement uses TRBV12-3 or TRBV12-4 and TRBJ2-5; D remains ambiguous. Sequencing was carried out using PBMCs or a T cell subset sorted from them (not recorded which). CDR3 protein: CASSPPFARVTETQYF. In nucleotides, the CDR3 is TGTGCCAGCAGTCCCCCTTTTGCGCGAGTGACGGAGACCCAGTACTTC.